This TCR beta chain was documented in a study of T cell responses to AZD1222 COVID-19 vaccine. General study points: Spike regions recognized by vaccine-associated CD4 TCRs spanned the protein, led by 160-218 and 743-854.

As to this clone: Its target is unknown.

The data were produced by immunoSEQ multiplex PCR, yet TCRdb's version contains in-frame clones alone and is incomplete. The table lists 75,000 to 100,000 clones, about 88% of them singletons. CDR3 size: 13 residues. Between the trimmed V and J ends, which lost 2 bases and 5 bases, there was a span of 7 bases. This specimen was peripheral blood, taken on day 0 of AZD1222 vaccination. This TCR was recovered from an adult in good health. V usage is TRBV12-3 or TRBV12-4 and J usage is TRBJ1-5; no clear D. In DNA form, the CDR3 reads TGTGCCAGCAGTTTAAGCGAGTATCAGCCCCAGCATTTT. This sequence encodes CASSLSEYQPQHF.